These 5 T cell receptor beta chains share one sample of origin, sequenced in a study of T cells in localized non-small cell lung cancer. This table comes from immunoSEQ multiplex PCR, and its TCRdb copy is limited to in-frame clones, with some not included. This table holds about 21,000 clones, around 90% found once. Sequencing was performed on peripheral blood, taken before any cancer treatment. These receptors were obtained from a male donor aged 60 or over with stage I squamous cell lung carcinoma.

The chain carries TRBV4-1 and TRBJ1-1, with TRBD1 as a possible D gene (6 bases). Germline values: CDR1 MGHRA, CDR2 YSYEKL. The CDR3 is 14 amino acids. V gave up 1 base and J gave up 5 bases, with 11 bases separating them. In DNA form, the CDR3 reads TGCGCCAGCAGCCAAGTGCAGGGGAGGACTGAAGCTTTCTTT. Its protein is CASSQVQGRTEAFF.

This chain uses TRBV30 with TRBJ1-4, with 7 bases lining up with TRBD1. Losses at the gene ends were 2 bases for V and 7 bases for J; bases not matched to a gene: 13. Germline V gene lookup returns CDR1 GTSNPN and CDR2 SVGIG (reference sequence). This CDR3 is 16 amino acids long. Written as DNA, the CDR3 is TGTGCCTGGAGTCCAGGGTTAAACAGGGGCGCTGAAAAACTGTTTTTT. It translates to CAWSPGLNRGAEKLFF.

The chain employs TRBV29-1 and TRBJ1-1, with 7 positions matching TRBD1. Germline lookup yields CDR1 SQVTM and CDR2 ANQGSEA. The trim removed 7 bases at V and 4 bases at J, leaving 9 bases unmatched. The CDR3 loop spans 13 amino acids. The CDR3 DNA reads TGCAGCGCACGACAGGGCGGAGGCACTGAAGCTTTCTTT. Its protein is CSARQGGGTEAFF.

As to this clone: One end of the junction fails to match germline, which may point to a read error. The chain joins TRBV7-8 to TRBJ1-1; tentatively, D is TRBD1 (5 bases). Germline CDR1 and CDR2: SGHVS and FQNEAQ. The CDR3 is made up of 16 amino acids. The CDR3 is CASTPRDLGSNSEAFF. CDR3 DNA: TGTGCCAGCACCCCCCGGGACTTAGGTTCGAACTCTGAAGCTTTCTTT.

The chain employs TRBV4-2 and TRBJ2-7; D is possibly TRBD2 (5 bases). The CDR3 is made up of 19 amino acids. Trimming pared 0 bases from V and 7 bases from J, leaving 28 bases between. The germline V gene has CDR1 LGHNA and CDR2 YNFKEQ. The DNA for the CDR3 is TGTGCCAGCAGCCAAGACGATCGAATGCAGGAGACGGAAGAGGGAGAGCAGTACTTC. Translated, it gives CASSQDDRMQETEEGEQYF.